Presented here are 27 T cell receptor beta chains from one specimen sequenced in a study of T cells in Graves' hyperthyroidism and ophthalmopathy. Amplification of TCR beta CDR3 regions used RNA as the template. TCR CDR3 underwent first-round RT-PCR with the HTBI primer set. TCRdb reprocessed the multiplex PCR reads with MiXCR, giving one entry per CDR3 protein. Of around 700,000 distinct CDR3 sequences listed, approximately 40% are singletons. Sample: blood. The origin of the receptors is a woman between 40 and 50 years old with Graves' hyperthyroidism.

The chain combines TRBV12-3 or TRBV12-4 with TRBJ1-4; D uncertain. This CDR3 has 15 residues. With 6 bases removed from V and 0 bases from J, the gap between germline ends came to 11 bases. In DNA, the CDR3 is TGTGCCAGCAGCCTGACCCATACAACTAATGAAAAACTGTTTTTT. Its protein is CASSLTHTTNEKLFF.

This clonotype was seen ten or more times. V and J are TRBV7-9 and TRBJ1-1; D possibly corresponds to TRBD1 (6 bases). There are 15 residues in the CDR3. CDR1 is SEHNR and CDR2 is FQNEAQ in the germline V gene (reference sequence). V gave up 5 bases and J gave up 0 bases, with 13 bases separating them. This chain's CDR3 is CASSIQAGVNTEAFF. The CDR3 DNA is TGTGCCAGCAGCATCCAAGCAGGGGTGAACACTGAAGCTTTCTTT.

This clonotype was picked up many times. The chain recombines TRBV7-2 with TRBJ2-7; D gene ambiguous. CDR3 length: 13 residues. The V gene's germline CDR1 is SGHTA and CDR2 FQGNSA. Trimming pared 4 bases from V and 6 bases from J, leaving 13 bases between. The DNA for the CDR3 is TGTGCCAGCAGCTCAACTACCCTACGCGAGCAGTACTTC. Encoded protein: CASSSTTLREQYF. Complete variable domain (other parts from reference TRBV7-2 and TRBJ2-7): GAGVSQSPSNKVTEKGKDVELRCDPISGHTALYWYRQSLGQGLEFLIYFQGNSAPDKSGLPSDRFSAERTGGSVSTLTIQRTQQEDSAVYLCASSSTTLREQYFGPGTRLTVT.

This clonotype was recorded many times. CDR3 in DNA: TGTGCCAGTACCGCCCCATATCTGAACACTGAAGCTTTCTTT. Encoded protein: CASTAPYLNTEAFF. The chain links TRBV19 to TRBJ1-1; D is unresolved. There are 14 residues in the CDR3. V lost 7 bases to trimming and J lost 0 bases, with 12 bases between them. In germline, CDR1 is LNHDA, CDR2 SQIVND (reference sequence). Filled out from reference TRBV19 and TRBJ1-1, the complete variable domain reads DGGITQSPKYLFRKEGQNVTLSCEQNLNHDAMYWYRQDPGQGLRLIYYSQIVNDFQKGDIAEGYSVSREKKESFPLTVTSAQKNPTAFYLCASTAPYLNTEAFFGQGTRLTVV.

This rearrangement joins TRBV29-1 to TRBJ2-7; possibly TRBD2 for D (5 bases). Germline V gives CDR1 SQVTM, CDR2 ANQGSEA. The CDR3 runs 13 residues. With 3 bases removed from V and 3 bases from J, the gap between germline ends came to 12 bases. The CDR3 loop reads CSVDDGVGYEQYF. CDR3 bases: TGCAGCGTTGACGACGGGGTGGGCTACGAGCAGTACTTC.

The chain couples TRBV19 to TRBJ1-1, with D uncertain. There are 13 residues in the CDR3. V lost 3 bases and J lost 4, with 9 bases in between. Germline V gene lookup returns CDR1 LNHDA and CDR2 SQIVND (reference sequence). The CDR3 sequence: CASSMLRLTEAFF. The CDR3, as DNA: TGTGCCAGTAGTATGTTAAGGCTCACTGAAGCTTTCTTT.

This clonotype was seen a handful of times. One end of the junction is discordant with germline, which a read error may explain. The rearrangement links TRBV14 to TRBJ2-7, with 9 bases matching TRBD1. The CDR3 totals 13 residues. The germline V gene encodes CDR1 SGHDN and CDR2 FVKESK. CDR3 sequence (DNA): TGTGCCAGCAGCCAAGAGGGACAGGGCCCAACCGACTTC. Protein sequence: CASSQEGQGPTDF.

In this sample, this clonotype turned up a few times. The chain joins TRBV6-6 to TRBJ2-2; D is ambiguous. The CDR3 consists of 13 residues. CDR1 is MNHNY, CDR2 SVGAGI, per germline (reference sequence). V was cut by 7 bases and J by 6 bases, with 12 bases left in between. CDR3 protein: CASISALAGELFF. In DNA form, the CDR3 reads TGTGCCAGCATTTCTGCCTTAGCCGGGGAGCTGTTTTTT.

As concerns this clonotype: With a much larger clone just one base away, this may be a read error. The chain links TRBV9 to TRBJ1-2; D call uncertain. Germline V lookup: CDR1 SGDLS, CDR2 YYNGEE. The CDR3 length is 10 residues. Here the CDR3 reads CASSARTREF. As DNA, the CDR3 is TGTGCCAGCAGCGCCCGGACGCGTGAATTC.

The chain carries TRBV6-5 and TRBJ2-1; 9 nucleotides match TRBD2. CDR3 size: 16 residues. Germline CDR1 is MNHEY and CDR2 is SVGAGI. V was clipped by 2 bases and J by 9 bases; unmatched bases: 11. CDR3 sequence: CASSYGLAGLQGEQFF. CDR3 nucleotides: TGTGCCAGCAGTTACGGTCTAGCGGGACTTCAGGGTGAGCAGTTCTTC.

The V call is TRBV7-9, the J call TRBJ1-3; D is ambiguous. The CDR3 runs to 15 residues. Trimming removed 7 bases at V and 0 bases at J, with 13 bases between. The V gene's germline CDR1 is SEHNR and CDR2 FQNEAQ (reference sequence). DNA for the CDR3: TGTGCCAGCACACCAGAACAGAACTCTGGAAACACCATATATTTT. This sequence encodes CASTPEQNSGNTIYF.

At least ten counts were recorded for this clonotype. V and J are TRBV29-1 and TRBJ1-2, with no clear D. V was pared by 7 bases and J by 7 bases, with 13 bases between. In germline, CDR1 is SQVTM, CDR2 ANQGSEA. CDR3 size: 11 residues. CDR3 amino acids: CSAVTETGYTF. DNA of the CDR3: TGCAGCGCCGTAACAGAAACTGGCTACACCTTC.

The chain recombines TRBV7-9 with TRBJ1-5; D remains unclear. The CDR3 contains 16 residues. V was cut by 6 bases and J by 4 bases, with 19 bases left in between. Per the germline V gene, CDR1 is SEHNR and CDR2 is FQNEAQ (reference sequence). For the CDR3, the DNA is TGTGCCAGCAGTTACGGGTCGAACACAGTTAATCAGCCCCAGCATTTT. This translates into CASSYGSNTVNQPQHF.

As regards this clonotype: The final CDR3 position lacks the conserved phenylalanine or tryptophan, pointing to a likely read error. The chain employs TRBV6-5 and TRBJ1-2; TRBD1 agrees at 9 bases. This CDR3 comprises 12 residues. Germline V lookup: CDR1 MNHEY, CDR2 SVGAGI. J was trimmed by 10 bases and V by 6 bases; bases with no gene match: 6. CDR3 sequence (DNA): TGTGCCAGCAGCCAGCGACAGGGGGTCTACACCTCC. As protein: CASSQRQGVYTS.

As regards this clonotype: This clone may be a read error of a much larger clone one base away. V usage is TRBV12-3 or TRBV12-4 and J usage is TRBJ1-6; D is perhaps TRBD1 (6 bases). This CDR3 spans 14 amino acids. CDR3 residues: CASRPQGTNSRLHF. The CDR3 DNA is TGTGCCAGCAGGCCCCAGGGGACTAATTCACGCCTCCACTTT.

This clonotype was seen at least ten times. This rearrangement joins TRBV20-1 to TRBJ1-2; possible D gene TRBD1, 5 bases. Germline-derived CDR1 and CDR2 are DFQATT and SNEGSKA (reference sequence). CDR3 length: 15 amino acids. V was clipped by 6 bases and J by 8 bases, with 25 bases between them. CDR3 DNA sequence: TGCAGTGCGCTAGTTGGGACGTCGAGCTTGGGGGGCTACACCTTC. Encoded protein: CSALVGTSSLGGYTF.

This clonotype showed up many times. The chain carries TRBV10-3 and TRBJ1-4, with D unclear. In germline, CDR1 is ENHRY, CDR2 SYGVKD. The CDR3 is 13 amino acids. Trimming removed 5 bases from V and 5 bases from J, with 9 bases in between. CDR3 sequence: CAISKAQNEKLFF. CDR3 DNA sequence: TGTGCCATCAGTAAGGCCCAGAATGAAAAACTGTTTTTT.

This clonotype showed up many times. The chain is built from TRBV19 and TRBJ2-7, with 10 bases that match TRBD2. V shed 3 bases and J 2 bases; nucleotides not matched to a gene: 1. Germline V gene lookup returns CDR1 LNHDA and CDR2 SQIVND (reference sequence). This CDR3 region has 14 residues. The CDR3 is CASSILAGAYEQYF. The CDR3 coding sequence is TGTGCCAGTAGTATTCTAGCGGGGGCCTACGAGCAGTACTTC. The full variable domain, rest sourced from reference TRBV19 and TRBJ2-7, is DGGITQSPKYLFRKEGQNVTLSCEQNLNHDAMYWYRQDPGQGLRLIYYSQIVNDFQKGDIAEGYSVSREKKESFPLTVTSAQKNPTAFYLCASSILAGAYEQYFGPGTRLTVT.

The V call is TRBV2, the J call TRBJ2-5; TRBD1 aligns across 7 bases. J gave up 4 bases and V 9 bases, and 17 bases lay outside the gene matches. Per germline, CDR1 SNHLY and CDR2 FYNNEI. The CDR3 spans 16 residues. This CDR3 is CARHAPFPTGLETQYF. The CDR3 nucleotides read TGTGCCAGACATGCACCATTCCCGACAGGGCTAGAGACCCAGTACTTC. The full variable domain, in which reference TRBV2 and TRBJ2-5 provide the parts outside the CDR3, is EPEVTQTPSHQVTQMGQEVILRCVPISNHLYFYWYRQILGQKVEFLVSFYNNEISEKSEIFDDQFSVERPDGSNFTLKIRSTKLEDSAMYFCARHAPFPTGLETQYFGPGTRLLVL.

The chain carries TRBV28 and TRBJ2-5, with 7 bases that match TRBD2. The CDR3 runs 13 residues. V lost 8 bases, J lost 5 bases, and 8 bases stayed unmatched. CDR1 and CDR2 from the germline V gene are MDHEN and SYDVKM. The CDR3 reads CASETGLRETQYF. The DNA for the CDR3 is TGTGCCAGCGAAACGGGACTACGGGAGACCCAGTACTTC.

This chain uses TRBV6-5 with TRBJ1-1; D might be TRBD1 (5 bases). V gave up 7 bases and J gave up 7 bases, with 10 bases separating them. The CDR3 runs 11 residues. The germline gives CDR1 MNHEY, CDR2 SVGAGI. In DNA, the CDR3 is TGTGCCAGCAAATACGACAGTGAAGCTTTCTTT. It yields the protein CASKYDSEAFF.

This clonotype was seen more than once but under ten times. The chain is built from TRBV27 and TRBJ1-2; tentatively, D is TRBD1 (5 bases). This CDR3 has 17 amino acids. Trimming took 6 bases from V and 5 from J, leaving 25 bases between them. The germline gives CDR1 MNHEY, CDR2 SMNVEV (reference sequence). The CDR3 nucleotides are TGTGCCAGCAGCCCTACTATGAGGCAGGGAGTATTGTATGGCTACACCTTC. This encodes CASSPTMRQGVLYGYTF.

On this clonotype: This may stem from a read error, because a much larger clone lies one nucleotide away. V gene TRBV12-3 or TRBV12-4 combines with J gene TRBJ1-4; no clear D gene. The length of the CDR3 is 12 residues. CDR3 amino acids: CASRGVREKPFF. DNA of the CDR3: TGTGCCAGCAGGGGAGTACGGGAAAAACCGTTTTTT.

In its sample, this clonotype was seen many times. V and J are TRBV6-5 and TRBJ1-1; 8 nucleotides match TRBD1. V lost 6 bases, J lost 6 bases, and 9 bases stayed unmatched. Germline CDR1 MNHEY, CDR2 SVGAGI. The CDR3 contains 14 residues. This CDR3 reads CASSPTGASAEAFF. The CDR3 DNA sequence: TGTGCCAGCAGCCCGACAGGGGCGTCAGCTGAAGCTTTCTTT.

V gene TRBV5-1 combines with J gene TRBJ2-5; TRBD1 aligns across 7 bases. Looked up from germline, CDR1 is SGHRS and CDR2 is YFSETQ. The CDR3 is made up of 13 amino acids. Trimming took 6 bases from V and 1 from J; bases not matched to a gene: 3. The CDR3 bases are TGCGCCAGCAACTGGGACAGCCAAGAGACCCAGTACTTC. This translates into CASNWDSQETQYF.

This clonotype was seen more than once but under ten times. CDR3 sequence reads: CASSLGVGTELSEGNTIYF. For the CDR3, the DNA is TGTGCCAGCAGCTTAGGCGTCGGGACAGAACTTTCGGAGGGAAACACCATATATTTT. The chain employs TRBV7-9 and TRBJ1-3; 7 bases agree with TRBD1. Germline V gene lookup returns CDR1 SEHNR and CDR2 FQNEAQ (reference sequence). This CDR3 has 19 amino acids. V dropped 1 base and J dropped 4; count of bases not matched to a gene: 16.

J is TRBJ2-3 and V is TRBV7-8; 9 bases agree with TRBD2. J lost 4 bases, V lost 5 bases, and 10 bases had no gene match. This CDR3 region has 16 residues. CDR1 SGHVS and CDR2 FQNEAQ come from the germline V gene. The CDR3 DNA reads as TGTGCCAGCAGCCCACGCGGCGGGGGGGTTTCAGATACGCAGTATTTT. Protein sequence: CASSPRGGGVSDTQYF.